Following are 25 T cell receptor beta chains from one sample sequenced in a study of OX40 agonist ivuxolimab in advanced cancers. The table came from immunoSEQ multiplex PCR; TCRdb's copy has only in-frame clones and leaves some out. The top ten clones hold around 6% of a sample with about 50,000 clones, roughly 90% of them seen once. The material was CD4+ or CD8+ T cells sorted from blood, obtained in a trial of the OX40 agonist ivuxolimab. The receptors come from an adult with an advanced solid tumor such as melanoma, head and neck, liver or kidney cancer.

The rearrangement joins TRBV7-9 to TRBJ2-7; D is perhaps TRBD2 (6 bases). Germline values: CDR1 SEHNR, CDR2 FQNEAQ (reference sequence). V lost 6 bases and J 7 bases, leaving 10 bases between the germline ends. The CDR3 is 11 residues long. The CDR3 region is CASRTGGEQYF. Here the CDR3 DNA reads TGTGCCAGCAGAACCGGGGGTGAGCAGTACTTC.

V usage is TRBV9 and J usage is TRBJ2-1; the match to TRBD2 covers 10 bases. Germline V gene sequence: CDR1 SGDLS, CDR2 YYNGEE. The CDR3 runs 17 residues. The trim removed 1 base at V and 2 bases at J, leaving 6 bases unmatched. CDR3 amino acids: CASSVRLTSGAYNEQFF. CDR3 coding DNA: TGTGCCAGCAGCGTACGCCTTACTAGCGGGGCCTACAATGAGCAGTTCTTC.

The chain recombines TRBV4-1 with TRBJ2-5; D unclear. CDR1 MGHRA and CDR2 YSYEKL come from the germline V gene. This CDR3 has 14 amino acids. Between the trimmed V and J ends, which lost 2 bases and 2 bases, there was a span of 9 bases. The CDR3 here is CASSQLLNQETQYF. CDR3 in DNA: TGCGCCAGCAGCCAACTACTAAATCAAGAGACCCAGTACTTC.

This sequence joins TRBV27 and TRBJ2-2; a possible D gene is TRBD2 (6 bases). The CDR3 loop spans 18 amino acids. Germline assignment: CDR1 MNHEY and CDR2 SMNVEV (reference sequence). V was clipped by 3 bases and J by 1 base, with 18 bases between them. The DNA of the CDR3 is TGTGCCAGCAGTTTTGGAGGCGGACTTAGCGGGAACACCGGGGAGCTGTTTTTT. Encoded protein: CASSFGGGLSGNTGELFF.

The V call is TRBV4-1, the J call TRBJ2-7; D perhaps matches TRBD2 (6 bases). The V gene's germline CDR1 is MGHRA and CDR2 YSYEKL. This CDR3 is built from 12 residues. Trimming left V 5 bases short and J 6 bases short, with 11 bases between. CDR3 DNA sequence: TGCGCCAGCAGCGTAACGGGAGCCGAGCAGTACTTC. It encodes CASSVTGAEQYF.

The CDR3 region is CASSQARQGRNQPQHF. The CDR3 DNA follows: TGTGCCAGCAGCCAGGCCCGACAGGGAAGAAATCAGCCCCAGCATTTT. This chain connects TRBV7-7 to TRBJ1-5, with 7 bases identical to TRBD1. There are 16 residues in the CDR3. J lost 4 bases, V lost 5 bases, and 11 bases had no gene match. Germline loops: CDR1 SSHAT, CDR2 FNYEAQ (reference sequence).

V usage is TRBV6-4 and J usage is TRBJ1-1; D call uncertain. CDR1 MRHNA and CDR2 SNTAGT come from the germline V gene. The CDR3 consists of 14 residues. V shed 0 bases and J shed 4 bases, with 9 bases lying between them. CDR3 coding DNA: TGTGCCAGCAGTGACTCCGAGACGGGCACTGAAGCTTTCTTT. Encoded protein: CASSDSETGTEAFF.

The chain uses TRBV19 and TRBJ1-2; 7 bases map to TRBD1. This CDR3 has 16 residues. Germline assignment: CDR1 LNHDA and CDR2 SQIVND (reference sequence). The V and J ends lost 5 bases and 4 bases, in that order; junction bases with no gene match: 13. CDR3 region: CASSPAGDRTFYGYTF. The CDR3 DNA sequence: TGTGCCAGTAGTCCAGCAGGGGACAGAACCTTCTATGGCTACACCTTC.

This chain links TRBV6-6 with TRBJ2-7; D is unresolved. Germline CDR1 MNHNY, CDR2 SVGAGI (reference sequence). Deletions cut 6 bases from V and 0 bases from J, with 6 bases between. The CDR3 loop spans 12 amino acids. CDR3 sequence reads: CASSRDSYEQYV. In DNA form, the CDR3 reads TGTGCCAGCAGCCGCGACTCCTACGAGCAGTACGTC.

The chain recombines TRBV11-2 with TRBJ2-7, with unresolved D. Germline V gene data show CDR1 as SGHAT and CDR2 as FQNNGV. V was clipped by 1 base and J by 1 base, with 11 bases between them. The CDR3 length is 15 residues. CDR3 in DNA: TGTGCCAGCAGCTTAGGGGCAGGAGCTTCCTACGAGCAGTACTTC. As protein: CASSLGAGASYEQYF.

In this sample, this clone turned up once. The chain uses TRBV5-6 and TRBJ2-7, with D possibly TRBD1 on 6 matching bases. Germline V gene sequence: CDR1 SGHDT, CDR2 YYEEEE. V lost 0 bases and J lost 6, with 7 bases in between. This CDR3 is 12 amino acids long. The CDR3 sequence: CASSLDRVEQYF. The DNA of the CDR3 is TGTGCCAGCAGCTTGGACAGGGTCGAGCAGTACTTC.

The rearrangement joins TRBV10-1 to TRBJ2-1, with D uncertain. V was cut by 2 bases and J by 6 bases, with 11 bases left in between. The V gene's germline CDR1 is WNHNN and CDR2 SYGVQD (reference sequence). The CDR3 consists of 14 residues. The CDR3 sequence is CASSETDGLNEQFF. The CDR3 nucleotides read TGCGCCAGCAGTGAGACTGACGGTCTCAATGAGCAGTTCTTC.

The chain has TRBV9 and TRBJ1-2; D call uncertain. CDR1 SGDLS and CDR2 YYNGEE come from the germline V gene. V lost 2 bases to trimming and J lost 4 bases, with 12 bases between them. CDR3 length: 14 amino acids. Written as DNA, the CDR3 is TGTGCCAGCAGCGTGACGGCTTCCCCCTATGGCTACACCTTC. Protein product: CASSVTASPYGYTF.

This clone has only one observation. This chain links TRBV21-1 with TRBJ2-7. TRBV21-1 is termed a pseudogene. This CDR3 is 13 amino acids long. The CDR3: CASVDSGQQEQYF. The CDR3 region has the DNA TGTGCCAGCGTTGACTCCGGGCAACAGGAGCAGTACTTC.

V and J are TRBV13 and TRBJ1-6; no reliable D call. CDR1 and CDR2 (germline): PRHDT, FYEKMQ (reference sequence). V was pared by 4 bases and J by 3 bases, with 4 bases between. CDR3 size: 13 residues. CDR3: CASSSDYNSPLHF. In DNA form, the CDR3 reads TGTGCCAGCAGCTCGGACTATAATTCACCCCTCCACTTT.

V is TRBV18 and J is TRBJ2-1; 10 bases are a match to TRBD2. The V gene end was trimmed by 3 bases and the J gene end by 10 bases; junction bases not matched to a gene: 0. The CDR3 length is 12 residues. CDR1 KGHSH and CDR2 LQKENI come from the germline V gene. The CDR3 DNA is TGTGCCAGCTCACCGGGACTAGCGGAGCAGTTCTTC. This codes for CASSPGLAEQFF.

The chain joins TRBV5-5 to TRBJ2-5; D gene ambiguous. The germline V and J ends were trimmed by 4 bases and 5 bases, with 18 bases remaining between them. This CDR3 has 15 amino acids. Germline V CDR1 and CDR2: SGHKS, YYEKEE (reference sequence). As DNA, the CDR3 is TGTGCCAGCAGCGCTCCGGAGTCCGCCAGTGAGACCCAGTACTTC. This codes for CASSAPESASETQYF. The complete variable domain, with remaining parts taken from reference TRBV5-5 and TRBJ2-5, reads DAGVTQSPTHLIKTRGQQVTLRCSPISGHKSVSWYQQVLGQGPQFIFQYYEKEERGRGNFPDRFSARQFPNYSSELNVNALLLGDSALYLCASSAPESASETQYFGPGTRLLVL.

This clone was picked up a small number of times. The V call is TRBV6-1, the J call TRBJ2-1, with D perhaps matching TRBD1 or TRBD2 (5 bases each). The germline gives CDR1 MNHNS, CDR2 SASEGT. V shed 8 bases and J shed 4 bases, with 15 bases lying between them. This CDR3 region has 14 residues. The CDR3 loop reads CASARTHRYNEQFF. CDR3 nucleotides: TGTGCCAGCGCCCGGACTCACAGGTACAATGAGCAGTTCTTC.

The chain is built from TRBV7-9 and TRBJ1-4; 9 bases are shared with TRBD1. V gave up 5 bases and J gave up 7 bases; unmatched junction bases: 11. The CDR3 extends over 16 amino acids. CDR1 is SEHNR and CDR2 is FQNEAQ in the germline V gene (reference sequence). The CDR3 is CASSARDRVVSEKLFF. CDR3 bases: TGTGCCAGCAGCGCCCGGGACAGGGTAGTAAGTGAAAAACTGTTTTTT.

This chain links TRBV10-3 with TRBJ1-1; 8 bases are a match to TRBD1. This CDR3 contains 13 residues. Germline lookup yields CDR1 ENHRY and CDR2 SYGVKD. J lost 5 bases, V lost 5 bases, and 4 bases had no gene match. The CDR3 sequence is CAISWTGQTEAFF. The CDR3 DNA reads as TGTGCCATCAGTTGGACAGGGCAGACTGAAGCTTTCTTT.

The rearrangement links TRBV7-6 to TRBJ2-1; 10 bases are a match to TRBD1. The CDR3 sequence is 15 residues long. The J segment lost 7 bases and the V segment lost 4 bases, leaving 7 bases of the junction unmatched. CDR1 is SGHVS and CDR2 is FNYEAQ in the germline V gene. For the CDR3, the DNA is TGTGCCAGCAGCTCATGGACAGGGGGTAGTAATGAGCAGTTCTTC. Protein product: CASSSWTGGSNEQFF.

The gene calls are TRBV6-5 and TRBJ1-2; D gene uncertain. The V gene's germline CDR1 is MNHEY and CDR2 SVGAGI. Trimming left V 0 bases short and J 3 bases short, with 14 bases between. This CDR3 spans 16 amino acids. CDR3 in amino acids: CASSYSSPELDYGYTF. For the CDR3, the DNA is TGTGCCAGCAGTTACTCGAGTCCCGAGCTTGACTATGGCTACACCTTC.

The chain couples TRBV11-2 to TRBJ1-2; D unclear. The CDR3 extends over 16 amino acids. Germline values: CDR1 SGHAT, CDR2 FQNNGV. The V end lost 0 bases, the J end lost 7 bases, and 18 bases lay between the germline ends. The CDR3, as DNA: TGTGCCAGCAGCTTAGATGTCGGCCCCCTTTGGGGTGGCTACACCTTC. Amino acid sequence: CASSLDVGPLWGGYTF.

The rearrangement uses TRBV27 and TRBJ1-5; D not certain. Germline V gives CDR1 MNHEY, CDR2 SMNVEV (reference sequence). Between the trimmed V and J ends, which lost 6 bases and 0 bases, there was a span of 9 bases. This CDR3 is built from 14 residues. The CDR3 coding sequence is TGTGCCAGCAGGGGGTTTTATAGCAATCAGCCCCAGCATTTT. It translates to CASRGFYSNQPQHF.

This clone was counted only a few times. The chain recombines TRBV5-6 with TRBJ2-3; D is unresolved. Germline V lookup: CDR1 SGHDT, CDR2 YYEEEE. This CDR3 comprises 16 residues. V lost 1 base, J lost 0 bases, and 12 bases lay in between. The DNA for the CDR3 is TGTGCCAGCAGCTTGTTTCCCATGACTAGCACAGATACGCAGTATTTT. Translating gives CASSLFPMTSTDTQYF.